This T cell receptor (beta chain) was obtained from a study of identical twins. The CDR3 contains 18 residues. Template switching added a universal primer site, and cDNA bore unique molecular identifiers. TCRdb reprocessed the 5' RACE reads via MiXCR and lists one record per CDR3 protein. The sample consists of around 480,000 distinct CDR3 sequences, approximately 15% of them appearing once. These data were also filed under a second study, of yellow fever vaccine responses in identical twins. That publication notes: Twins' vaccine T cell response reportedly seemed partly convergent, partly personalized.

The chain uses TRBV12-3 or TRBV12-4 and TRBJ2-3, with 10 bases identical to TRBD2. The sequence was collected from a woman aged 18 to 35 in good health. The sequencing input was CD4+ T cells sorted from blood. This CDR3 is CTISFGRSGRANTDTQYF. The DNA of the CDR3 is TGTACCATCAGTTTTGGTCGGAGCGGGAGGGCTAACACAGATACGCAGTATTTT.